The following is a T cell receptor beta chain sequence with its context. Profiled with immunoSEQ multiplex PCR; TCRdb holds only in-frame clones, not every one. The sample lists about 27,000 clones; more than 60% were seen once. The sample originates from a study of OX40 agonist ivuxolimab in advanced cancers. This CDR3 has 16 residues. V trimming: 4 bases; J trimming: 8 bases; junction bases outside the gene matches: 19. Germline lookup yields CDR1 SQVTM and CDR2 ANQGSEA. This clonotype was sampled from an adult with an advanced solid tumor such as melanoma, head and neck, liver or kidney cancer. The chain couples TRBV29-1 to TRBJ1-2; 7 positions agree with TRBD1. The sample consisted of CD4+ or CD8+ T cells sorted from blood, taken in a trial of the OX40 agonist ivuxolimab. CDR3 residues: CSVVPVSRQGVGGYTF. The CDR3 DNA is TGCAGCGTTGTGCCAGTATCAAGGCAGGGGGTAGGGGGCTACACCTTC.